This TCR beta chain stems from a study of shared clonotypes between healthy human individuals. Study-wide points: Compared with memory subsets, naive subsets generally had larger estimated richness.

Each PCR replicate from the sorted subsets contained about 200 ng DNA, which is about 30,000 T cell genomes. TCRdb's copy holds only in-frame clones and misses some; the assay was immunoSEQ multiplex PCR. The sample lists hundreds of thousands of clones, 73% occurring once. For this clone: Its cognate antigen is unknown.

The CDR3 spans 15 residues. V lost 8 bases and J 2 bases, leaving 16 bases between the germline ends. CDR1 is MDHEN, CDR2 SYDVKM, per germline. This TCR was recovered from a woman in her twenties or thirties in good health. Sample: memory CD4+ T cells sorted from blood. The subset denotes: CD45RA-negative fraction. The chain combines TRBV28 with TRBJ2-4, with D maybe TRBD2 (6 bases). The CDR3 spells CASHQGGWTKNIQYF. The CDR3 DNA reads TGTGCCAGCCATCAGGGAGGTTGGACCAAAAACATTCAGTACTTC.